This entry describes one T cell receptor (beta chain). The antigen is unknown. This record comes from a study of CD8+CD57+ T cells in acquired aplastic anemia. The wider study: Mean DNA quantity obtained from sorted CD4+ and CD8+ cells was about 3.2 ug. The study's findings and limits: The study identified under 30 CD8+ CDR3 sequences shared by patients and controls.

Those patients picked for sequencing had displayed CD8+CD57+ cell expansion on flow cytometry. All patients had severe acquired aplastic anemia. This CDR3 is built from 16 residues. Per the germline V gene, CDR1 is SNHLY and CDR2 is FYNNEI. J gave up 6 bases and V 6 bases, and 11 bases lay outside the gene matches. The TCR beta profiling, which covered VDJ combination and CDR3 sequence, was carried out using genomic DNA as the template. One entry per CDR3 protein results from TCRdb running MiXCR on the reads. The data contain about 200,000 distinct CDR3 sequences, 55% to 65% of them singletons. This TCR was sampled from a human donor with aplastic anemia. Sequenced: sorted CD4+, CD8+, or CD8+CD57+ T cells (not recorded which) from PBMCs. The J gene is TRBJ2-2, the V gene TRBV2, with 9 bases matching TRBD1. CDR3: CASSWRGTGLSGELFF. The CDR3 DNA is TGTGCCAGCAGCTGGAGGGGGACAGGGCTTTCCGGGGAGCTGTTTTTT.